These T cell receptor beta chains were read from a single sample in a study of blood T cell repertoires in COVID-19. TCRdb's table, derived via immunoSEQ multiplex PCR, lists solely in-frame clones and lacks some. The data show around 200,000 clones, with approximately 81% seen just once and 10% held by the top ten. Sequencing was performed on peripheral blood. The receptor source for this set is a woman over 75 with acute or convalescent COVID-19. CDR3s include the opening cysteine and the closing phenylalanine or tryptophan. D genes are given only for firm matches. Some rows mark clone size as missing; the rest say once, few, many or name a class of expanded clone.

cdr3_nt,cdr3_aa,clone_size,v_call,cdr3_length,d_call,j_call
TGTGCCAGCAGTCCTATACAGGGGGGTGAAAAACTGTTTTTT,CASSPIQGGEKLFF,.,TRBV27,14,TRBD1,TRBJ1-4
TGTGCCAGCTCACCCGCCCGGGGGGGATCATCCTACAATGAGCAGTTCTTC,CASSPARGGSSYNEQFF,.,TRBV18,17,TRBD2,TRBJ2-1
TGTGCCAGCAGCTACCTACTCGGACAGTCTGCTGGAAACACCATATATTTT,CASSYLLGQSAGNTIYF,.,TRBV11-3,17,.,TRBJ1-3
TGTGCCAGCAGCCAAGATCTTGTTCAGCCCCAGCATTTT,CASSQDLVQPQHF,.,TRBV3-1/TRBV3-2,13,.,TRBJ1-5
TGTGCCAGTAGTATGGGAAGGCAGGGGCGCGAGACCCAGTACTTC,CASSMGRQGRETQYF,once,TRBV19,15,.,TRBJ2-5
TGTGCCTGGAGTGTAGCGGGGACCCAGCCCCAGCATTTT,CAWSVAGTQPQHF,.,TRBV30,13,.,TRBJ1-5
TGTGCCAGCAGCCCCAGTATCGCGGGGAACACTGAAGCTTTCTTT,CASSPSIAGNTEAFF,.,TRBV7-2,15,.,TRBJ1-1
TGCGCCAGCAGCGCTGACAGGGGCCCAGCTAATGAAAAACTGTTTTTT,CASSADRGPANEKLFF,.,TRBV5-1,16,TRBD1,TRBJ1-4
TGTGCCTGGAGCCCTCACCGGGGACAGGGTAATCAGCCCCAGCATTTT,CAWSPHRGQGNQPQHF,.,TRBV30,16,TRBD1,TRBJ1-5
TGTGCCAGCAGCTCCTGGGACAGGGGACCCTACGAGCAGTACTTC,CASSSWDRGPYEQYF,.,TRBV11-2,15,TRBD1,TRBJ2-7
TGTGCCAGCAGACGAACAGGGGGCTCTTATGGCTACACCTTC,CASRRTGGSYGYTF,.,TRBV11-3,14,TRBD1,TRBJ1-2
TGCGCCAGCAGCTTGGAGAGTTCCGGGACAGGATACTACGAGCAGTACTTC,CASSLESSGTGYYEQYF,.,TRBV5-1,17,TRBD1,TRBJ2-7
TGTGCCAGCACCTGGCGGCACGCCGGTGAAAAACTGTTTTTT,CASTWRHAGEKLFF,.,TRBV6-5,14,.,TRBJ1-4
TGTGCCACCAGTGCATCCGGGACAGGGGGACTTAATGAAAAACTGTTTTTT,CATSASGTGGLNEKLFF,.,TRBV24-1,17,TRBD1,TRBJ1-4
TGTGCCACCAGTGATTGGACAGGGTCTAGCACAGATACGCAGTATTTT,CATSDWTGSSTDTQYF,.,TRBV24-1,16,TRBD1,TRBJ2-3
TGTGCCAGCAGCTTAAGTATAGGGGCAGATACGCAGTATTTT,CASSLSIGADTQYF,.,TRBV7-3,14,.,TRBJ2-3
TGTGCCACCAGTGATCCCGGGACAGGCGGTGGGTATGGCTACACCTTC,CATSDPGTGGGYGYTF,.,TRBV24-1,16,TRBD1,TRBJ1-2
TGTGCCAGCAGCTTAGGTAGCGGGAGTGGCTACGAGCAGTACTTC,CASSLGSGSGYEQYF,.,TRBV7-9,15,TRBD2,TRBJ2-7
TGTGCCAGCTCACCCTCGGATAGCCGGCCCCAGCATTTT,CASSPSDSRPQHF,.,TRBV18,13,.,TRBJ1-5
TGTGCCAGCAGCCTCTTTGGGGGACTAGCTGTGCGCGAGCAGTACTTC,CASSLFGGLAVREQYF,.,TRBV5-6,16,TRBD2,TRBJ2-7
TGTGCCAGCAGCGCTAATTACGGGAACACCGGGGAGCTGTTTTTT,CASSANYGNTGELFF,.,TRBV9,15,.,TRBJ2-2
TGCAGTGCGACAGCGAACACTGAAGCTTTCTTT,CSATANTEAFF,few,TRBV20-1,11,.,TRBJ1-1
TGCGCCAGCAGCTTCGTAGGACAGGGAAAAATCCCCGGGGAGCTGTTTTTT,CASSFVGQGKIPGELFF,.,TRBV5-1,17,TRBD1,TRBJ2-2
TGTGCCAGCTCACCAGTGGGACAGGCCTACGAGCAGTACTTC,CASSPVGQAYEQYF,.,TRBV18,14,TRBD1,TRBJ2-7
TGTGCCAGTAAGGTGGCAGGGGGCAGTCAAACTGAAGCTTTCTTT,CASKVAGGSQTEAFF,.,TRBV19,15,TRBD1,TRBJ1-1
TGTGCCAGCAGCGGAAGCGGACCGGTAAACACTGAAGCTTTCTTT,CASSGSGPVNTEAFF,.,TRBV5-6,15,.,TRBJ1-1
TGTGCCAGCAGCTTAGCCGCCACTGGGCAGGGTCGCAGACTGTTC,CASSLAATGQGRRLF,.,TRBV7-9,15,.,TRBJ1-2
TGTGCCAGCAGCTTCGGAGGGGGCGAGACCCAGTACTTC,CASSFGGGETQYF,once,TRBV7-9,13,.,TRBJ2-5
TGCGCCAGCAGCTTGGAAGTAGGGGGTACTGAAGCTTTCTTT,CASSLEVGGTEAFF,.,TRBV5-1,14,.,TRBJ1-1
TGTGCCAGTAGTATAAGTTCAGGGACAGGGGGCGGAGAGACCCAGTACTTC,CASSISSGTGGGETQYF,few,TRBV19,17,TRBD1,TRBJ2-5
TGTGCCAGCAGCCAACAAGGGACAGGGCTTAATTCACCCCTCCACTTT,CASSQQGTGLNSPLHF,once,TRBV3-1/TRBV3-2,16,TRBD1,TRBJ1-6
TGTGCCAGCAGTTTCATACGGGGTAATAGTAATTCACCCCTCCACTTT,CASSFIRGNSNSPLHF,.,TRBV6-5,16,.,TRBJ1-6
TGTGCCAGCAGTTTATCTTCAGGGGTGGGCAATCAGCCCCAGCATTTT,CASSLSSGVGNQPQHF,.,TRBV27,16,.,TRBJ1-5
TGTGCCAGCAGCACAGGTGGCTCCTATGGCTACACCTTC,CASSTGGSYGYTF,.,TRBV9,13,.,TRBJ1-2
TGTGCCAGCAGCTCAAGGACAGGGGGCTTCACTGAAGCTTTCTTT,CASSSRTGGFTEAFF,.,TRBV7-2,15,TRBD1,TRBJ1-1
TGTGCCAGCAGTTACGGGGGGACCACTGAAGCTTTCTTT,CASSYGGTTEAFF,.,TRBV6-2/TRBV6-3,13,.,TRBJ1-1